Each of the 3 T cell receptor beta chains below was sequenced from the same sample in a study of T cell responses to AZD1222 COVID-19 vaccine. The data were produced by immunoSEQ multiplex PCR, yet TCRdb's version contains in-frame clones alone and is incomplete. The sample consists of approximately 96,000 clones, 86% of them appearing once. Sample: peripheral blood, taken 28 days after the second AZD1222 dose. All receptors come from an adult who received the AZD1222 COVID-19 vaccine.

The chain couples TRBV20-1 to TRBJ1-1; D uncertain. This CDR3 has 11 residues. The germline V gene encodes CDR1 DFQATT and CDR2 SNEGSKA (reference sequence). The ends were cut back, 5 bases at V and 11 bases at J, with 15 bases in the middle. CDR3 amino acids: CSAPGPFSAFF. CDR3 nucleotides: TGCAGTGCTCCGGGCCCATTTTCGGCTTTCTTT.

V usage is TRBV7-9 and J usage is TRBJ2-1; D is perhaps TRBD1 (6 bases). Trimming pared 4 bases from V and 2 bases from J, leaving 9 bases between. Germline V CDR1 and CDR2: SEHNR, FQNEAQ (reference sequence). There are 14 residues in the CDR3. The CDR3 spells CASSSRTAYNEQFF. CDR3 in DNA: TGTGCCAGCAGCTCCAGGACAGCCTACAATGAGCAGTTCTTC.

On this clone itself: Other DNA sequences in the same sample also yield this CDR3. The chain joins TRBV10-1 to TRBJ2-7, with D possibly matching TRBD2 (5 bases). The CDR3 spans 11 residues. V lost 6 bases and J lost 3, with 6 bases in between. The V gene's germline CDR1 is WNHNN and CDR2 SYGVQD (reference sequence). The CDR3, as DNA: TGCGCCAGCAGCGCGGGCTACGAGCAGTACTTC. It yields the protein CASSAGYEQYF.